This T cell receptor beta chain was recorded in a study of beta chain features in type 1 diabetes. Study details: The examined sorted cells totaled approximately 110 million across samples. Regarding the study as a whole: Among patients with Type 1 diabetes, TCRB CDR3s were moderately but significantly shorter in every one of the four CD4+ subsets. Any HLA-type effect on TCRB rearrangement remained unresolved here.

The CDR3 runs to 17 residues. V dropped 0 bases and J dropped 2 bases, with 14 bases sitting between them. Germline CDR1 reads LGHNA; CDR2 reads YSLEER. Expressed TCRB transcripts got sequenced, as all isolated RNA was reverse transcribed. Using immunoSEQ multiplex PCR, the repertoire was profiled, and TCRdb retains in-frame clones only, with some absent. The sample consists of over 600,000 clones, 9.5% to 15% of them appearing once. One heparinised blood draw, averaging roughly 0.11 L, came from each donor. This clone has only a few counts. Its cognate antigen is unknown. The sequence derives from a man between 25 and 39 years old with type 1 diabetes. The sequencing input was naive CD4+ T cells from blood. The V call is TRBV4-3, the J call TRBJ1-5; no clear D. The CDR3 loop reads CASSQDPTMVGNQPQHF. CDR3 bases: TGCGCCAGCAGCCAAGATCCGACGATGGTTGGCAATCAGCCCCAGCATTTT.